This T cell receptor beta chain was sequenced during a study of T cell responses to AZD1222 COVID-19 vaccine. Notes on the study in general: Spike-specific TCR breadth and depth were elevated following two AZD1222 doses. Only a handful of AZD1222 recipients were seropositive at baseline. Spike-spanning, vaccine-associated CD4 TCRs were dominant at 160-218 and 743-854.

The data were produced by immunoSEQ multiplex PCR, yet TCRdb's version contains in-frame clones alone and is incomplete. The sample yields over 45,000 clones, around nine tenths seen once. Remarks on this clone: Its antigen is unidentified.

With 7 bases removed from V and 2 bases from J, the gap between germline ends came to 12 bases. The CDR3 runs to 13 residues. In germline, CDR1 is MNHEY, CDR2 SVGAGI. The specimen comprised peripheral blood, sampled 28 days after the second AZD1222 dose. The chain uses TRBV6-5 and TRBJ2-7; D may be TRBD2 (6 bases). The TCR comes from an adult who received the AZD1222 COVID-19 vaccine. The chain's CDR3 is CASTKEGTYEQYF. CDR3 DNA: TGTGCCAGCACCAAGGAGGGGACCTACGAGCAGTACTTC.